These 13 T cell receptor beta chains share one sample of origin, sequenced in a study of T-cell memory formation after mild COVID-19. TCRdb independently ran MiXCR on the 5' RACE reads; one entry per CDR3 protein. Altogether 200,000 to 250,000 distinct CDR3 sequences are present, around a tenth being singletons, with the ten largest covering 20% to 25%. Sample: PBMCs or a T cell subset sorted from them (not recorded which). These receptor sequences come from a man aged 18 to 30 who had mild COVID-19 (a few samples of this study predate the infection). Cell type and time point are not known.

This clonotype was observed at least ten times. This sequence joins TRBV7-9 and TRBJ2-7; no clear D gene. Germline lookup yields CDR1 SEHNR and CDR2 FQNEAQ (reference sequence). Trimming removed 5 bases at V and 0 bases at J, with 2 bases between. The CDR3 totals 11 residues. DNA for the CDR3: TGTGCCAGCAGCCCCTCCTACGAGCAGTACTTC. This encodes CASSPSYEQYF.

A note on this clonotype: With a much larger clone just one base away, this may be a read error. The chain employs TRBV5-1 and TRBJ2-1, with D hard to call. The CDR3 runs to 13 residues. The germline gives CDR1 SGHRS, CDR2 YFSETQ. The CDR3 DNA is TGCGCCAGAAGCTTGAACGCAGACAATGAGCAGTTCTTC. Its translation: CARSLNADNEQFF.

The CDR3 region has the DNA TGTGCCAGCAGCCGCGCCTGGGACTCCCCTGAAGCTTTCTTT. It codes for CASSRAWDSPEAFF. This chain joins TRBV6-5 and TRBJ1-1; D might be TRBD1 (5 bases). Between the trimmed V and J ends, which lost 6 bases and 6 bases, there was a span of 17 bases. Germline V gene data show CDR1 as MNHEY and CDR2 as SVGAGI. The CDR3 is made up of 14 amino acids.

This clonotype was recorded at least ten times. The chain couples TRBV24-1 to TRBJ2-5, with 8 positions matching TRBD2. Germline lookup yields CDR1 KGHDR and CDR2 SFDVKD. The length of the CDR3 is 13 residues. Losses at the gene ends were 10 bases for V and 0 bases for J; bases not matched to a gene: 3. For the CDR3, the DNA is TGTGCCACGCAGGGACTAGACCAAGAGACCCAGTACTTC. Translation gives CATQGLDQETQYF.

This clonotype has only a few counts. The chain links TRBV19 to TRBJ2-5, with 8 bases fitting TRBD1. The trim removed 5 bases at V and 5 bases at J, leaving 10 bases unmatched. Looked up from germline, CDR1 is LNHDA and CDR2 is SQIVND (reference sequence). The length of the CDR3 is 15 residues. The CDR3 here is CASSVRGQVSETQYF. In DNA form, the CDR3 reads TGTGCCAGTAGTGTACGGGGACAGGTCTCGGAGACCCAGTACTTC.

The chain links TRBV7-3 to TRBJ2-1; 10 nucleotides match TRBD1. With V trimmed by 4 bases and J by 2 bases, 2 bases remained unmatched. The CDR3 length is 15 residues. Germline lookup yields CDR1 SGHTA and CDR2 FQGTGA. This chain's CDR3 is CASSSGQGAYNEQFF. CDR3 DNA sequence: TGTGCCAGCAGCTCCGGACAGGGGGCCTACAATGAGCAGTTCTTC.

This clonotype was found a few times. The rearrangement joins TRBV5-5 to TRBJ2-7; TRBD1 is a possible D gene (6 bases). In germline, CDR1 is SGHKS, CDR2 YYEKEE (reference sequence). Trimming cost V 3 bases and J 4 bases, with 20 bases left between them. The CDR3 totals 16 residues. The CDR3 sequence is CASSSSGAVGLYEQYF. CDR3 coding DNA: TGTGCCAGCAGCTCGTCAGGGGCAGTAGGGCTTTACGAGCAGTACTTC.

The sample holds many counts of this clonotype. This rearrangement joins TRBV7-9 to TRBJ1-2, with D perhaps matching TRBD1 (6 bases). With 1 base removed from V and 4 bases from J, the gap between germline ends came to 10 bases. Germline V CDR1 and CDR2: SEHNR, FQNEAQ (reference sequence). This CDR3 is 14 amino acids long. CDR3: CASSLEGVSYGYTF. The CDR3 DNA reads TGTGCCAGCAGCTTAGAGGGGGTTAGCTATGGCTACACCTTC.

The chain has TRBV20-1 and TRBJ1-1; TRBD1 aligns across 9 bases. Germline values: CDR1 DFQATT, CDR2 SNEGSKA (reference sequence). V shed 0 bases and J 1 base; nucleotides not matched to a gene: 6. CDR3 length equals 16 residues. The CDR3 spells CSARDGRGQGNTEAFF. The CDR3 nucleotides are TGCAGTGCTAGAGATGGGCGGGGACAGGGGAACACTGAAGCTTTCTTT.

Only a few counts were recorded for this clonotype. The chain links TRBV12-3 or TRBV12-4 to TRBJ2-7; no firm D call. The CDR3 spans 13 residues. Trimming removed 3 bases from V and 6 bases from J, with 12 bases in between. The CDR3 nucleotides are TGTGCCAGCAGTTTCGCGAGTGACTTCGAGCAGTACTTC. This sequence encodes CASSFASDFEQYF.

In this sample, this clonotype turned up many times. The V and J genes are TRBV9 and TRBJ2-2; D might be TRBD1 or TRBD2, each matching 5 bases. CDR1 and CDR2 (germline): SGDLS, YYNGEE. The CDR3 spans 16 residues. Trimming removed 0 bases at V and 1 base at J, with 10 bases between. Here the CDR3 reads CASSVGPGLNTGELFF. The CDR3 DNA follows: TGTGCCAGCAGCGTAGGCCCGGGGCTGAACACCGGGGAGCTGTTTTTT.

This clonotype was seen at least ten times. V gene TRBV12-3 or TRBV12-4 combines with J gene TRBJ1-2; TRBD1 aligns across 7 bases. The ends lost 6 bases at V and 9 bases at J; junction bases unmatched: 10. The CDR3 is 13 amino acids. The CDR3 DNA reads TGTGCCAGCAGCCAGGACAGGTTTTTCCGCTACACCTTC. The encoded protein is CASSQDRFFRYTF.

The J gene is TRBJ1-1, the V gene TRBV5-1, with D possibly TRBD1 on 6 matching bases. Per the germline V gene, CDR1 is SGHRS and CDR2 is YFSETQ. V gave up 2 bases and J gave up 5 bases, with 16 bases separating them. The CDR3 sequence is 15 residues long. The CDR3 protein is CASSFGGGRETEAFF. The CDR3 DNA reads as TGCGCCAGCAGCTTCGGCGGGGGGCGTGAAACTGAAGCTTTCTTT.